The clone carrying this T cell receptor (beta chain) was seen a single time. This entry comes from a study of shared clonotypes between healthy human individuals. CDR3 length: 16 amino acids. Germline loops: CDR1 SGHAT, CDR2 FQNNGV. Trimming left V 0 bases short and J 7 bases short, with 19 bases between. Profiling relied on immunoSEQ multiplex PCR, and the TCRdb table lists in-frame clones only, not all of them. Here the sample spans 2 million to 2.5 million clones, 90% to 95% being singletons. The chain has TRBV11-2 and TRBJ2-7; the D call may be TRBD1 or TRBD2 (5 bases each). Sequences were obtained from naive CD4+ T cells sorted from blood. Subset given: CD45RA+ positively selected. The receptor comes from a man aged 18-30 years in good health. CDR3 amino acids: CASSLDSRDAGSEQYF. For the CDR3, the DNA is TGTGCCAGCAGCTTAGACTCCCGGGACGCCGGAAGTGAGCAGTACTTC. Full variable domain (outside the CDR3, taken from reference TRBV11-2 and TRBJ2-7): EAGVAQSPRYKIIEKRQSVAFWCNPISGHATLYWYQQILGQGPKLLIQFQNNGVVDDSQLPKDRFSAERLKGVDSTLKIQPAKLEDSAVYLCASSLDSRDAGSEQYFGPGTRLTVT.